This paragraph reports one TCR beta chain. The antigen is unknown. This sample was taken from a study of shared clonotypes between healthy human individuals. About the research overall: Contributing individuals were two females and a few males aged 18 to 49. Study results and caveats: Clonotype sharing among donors, it was expected, would be affected by sequencing depth.

Germline V lookup: CDR1 SGDLS, CDR2 YYNGEE. This CDR3 spans 18 amino acids. Trimming cost V 3 bases and J 4 bases; bases outside gene matches: 12. TCRdb's table, derived via immunoSEQ multiplex PCR, lists solely in-frame clones and lacks some. The top ten clones hold over 10% of a sample with 450,000 to 600,000 clones, 79% of them seen once. Sequenced sample: PBMCs. The gene calls are TRBV9 and TRBJ2-6; 8 bases align to TRBD1. The sequence came from a woman in her thirties or forties in good health. Some clones in this sample may be carry-over from other donors' samples. The CDR3 DNA sequence: TGTGCCAGCAGCGACGGACAGGGCGGTCTGGGCGGGGCCAACGTCCTGACTTTC. It codes for CASSDGQGGLGGANVLTF.